These 9 T cell receptor beta chains were all obtained from the same sample, sequenced in a study of blood T cell repertoires in COVID-19. The data were produced by immunoSEQ multiplex PCR, yet TCRdb's version contains in-frame clones alone and is incomplete. The profile shows under 200,000 clones, 80% to 90% of them singletons. The sample taken for sequencing was peripheral blood. The receptor set was obtained from a man between 60 and 70 years old with acute or convalescent COVID-19.

The chain is built from TRBV7-9 and TRBJ2-4; 10 positions agree with TRBD2. Germline loops: CDR1 SEHNR, CDR2 FQNEAQ (reference sequence). Trimming cost V 5 bases and J 7 bases; bases outside gene matches: 14. The CDR3 extends over 17 amino acids. Here the CDR3 DNA reads TGTGCCAGCAGCCTGTGGGGGACTAGCGCGAAGGGGAACATTCAGTACTTC. Amino acids: CASSLWGTSAKGNIQYF.

The V and J genes are TRBV28 and TRBJ1-2, with TRBD1 matching 7 bases. The V gene end was trimmed by 6 bases and the J gene end by 4 bases; junction bases not matched to a gene: 23. The CDR3 is 19 residues long. In germline, CDR1 is MDHEN, CDR2 SYDVKM. Here the CDR3 reads CASRAGQAIIHYASYGYTF. As DNA, the CDR3 is TGTGCCAGCAGGGCCGGACAGGCCATAATACACTACGCTTCCTATGGCTACACCTTC.

The chain couples TRBV28 to TRBJ1-4; D is unclear. Germline loops: CDR1 MDHEN, CDR2 SYDVKM. The CDR3 extends over 14 amino acids. Trimming stripped 2 bases from V and 8 bases from J, with 12 bases between. DNA of the CDR3: TGTGCCAGCAGTTTAAGTGGCTCAAAAGAAAAACTGTTTTTT. It codes for CASSLSGSKEKLFF.

The rearrangement joins TRBV9 to TRBJ1-4; TRBD1 is a possible D gene (5 bases). This CDR3 is 15 amino acids long. The germline gives CDR1 SGDLS, CDR2 YYNGEE. The ends were cut back, 0 bases at V and 8 bases at J, with 14 bases in the middle. The CDR3 DNA follows: TGTGCCAGCAGCGTAGGGGGCGGACCTGGGGAAAAACTGTTTTTT. Its protein product is CASSVGGGPGEKLFF.

The chain links TRBV5-4 to TRBJ1-4; 7 bases line up with TRBD1. This CDR3 spans 14 amino acids. CDR1 is SGHNT and CDR2 is YYREEE in the germline V gene (reference sequence). V lost 3 bases and J lost 4; bases outside the gene matches: 3. The CDR3: CASSWSGGNEKLFF. The CDR3 bases are TGTGCCAGCAGCTGGTCAGGGGGTAATGAAAAACTGTTTTTT.

In this sample, this clone turned up once. The chain couples TRBV4-1 to TRBJ2-7, with TRBD2 matching 13 bases. This CDR3 is 20 amino acids long. CDR1 and CDR2 (germline): MGHRA, YSYEKL. J gave up 0 bases and V 3 bases, and 14 bases lay outside the gene matches. The CDR3 bases are TGCGCCAGCAGCCACCGACTAGCGGGAGGTACCGCCCGCGTCTCCTACGAGCAGTACTTC. It is translated as CASSHRLAGGTARVSYEQYF.

V and J are TRBV28 and TRBJ2-3; maybe TRBD1 (6 bases). This CDR3 spans 14 amino acids. Germline lookup yields CDR1 MDHEN and CDR2 SYDVKM. Trimming removed 2 bases at V and 6 bases at J, with 12 bases between. CDR3 region: CASSLPGARDTQYF. CDR3 nucleotide sequence: TGTGCCAGCAGTTTACCAGGGGCTAGGGATACGCAGTATTTT.

V and J are TRBV6-2 or TRBV6-3 and TRBJ2-5; 9 positions match TRBD2. CDR1 MNHEY and CDR2 SVGEGT come from the germline V gene. The CDR3 has 15 residues. V dropped 0 bases and J dropped 4; count of bases not matched to a gene: 3. The CDR3 bases are TGTGCCAGCAGTTACTCAGGCGGGAGGGGAGAGACCCAGTACTTC. This sequence encodes CASSYSGGRGETQYF.

The chain links TRBV6-2 or TRBV6-3 to TRBJ1-1; tentatively, D is TRBD1 (5 bases). This CDR3 is built from 17 residues. Trimming took 2 bases from V and 3 from J, leaving 19 bases between them. Per germline, CDR1 MNHEY and CDR2 SVGEGT. The CDR3 is CASSYDILAGRYTEAFF. In DNA form, the CDR3 reads TGTGCCAGCAGTTACGACATTCTCGCAGGGCGATACACTGAAGCTTTCTTT.